The 30 T cell receptor beta chains given below trace back to one sample, sequenced in a study of T cell repertoires in cytomegalovirus infection. TCRdb analysed the reads with MiXCR anew, one entry per CDR3 protein. Among under 850,000 distinct CDR3 sequences listed, 35% to 45% were seen once. Sequencing used PBMCs. The receptors shown here come from a human donor in good health (CMV status not recorded). Some clones in this sample may be carry-over from other donors' samples.

The CDR3 DNA is TGTGCCAGCAGCTTAGAGTCGTTGGGGCACATCTACGAGCAGTACTTC. Its protein is CASSLESLGHIYEQYF. The genes are TRBV7-2 and TRBJ2-7; TRBD1 is a possible D gene (5 bases). The CDR3 length is 16 residues. V was trimmed by 1 base and J by 3 bases, leaving 16 bases between them. Looked up from germline, CDR1 is SGHTA and CDR2 is FQGNSA.

This clonotype was picked up many times. The genes are TRBV7-8 and TRBJ2-7; no clear D. Germline loops: CDR1 SGHVS, CDR2 FQNEAQ. The V gene lost 4 bases and the J gene lost 6 bases, with 13 bases spanning the gap. The CDR3 totals 13 residues. The CDR3 DNA reads as TGTGCCAGCAGCTACGACCTAGTCTCCGAGCAGTACTTC. Its translation: CASSYDLVSEQYF.

The chain employs TRBV7-6 and TRBJ2-1; D gene unclear. V shed 6 bases and J shed 6 bases, with 9 bases lying between them. Germline-derived CDR1 and CDR2 are SGHVS and FNYEAQ. This CDR3 spans 12 amino acids. CDR3 region: CASSLNRNEQFF. CDR3 coding DNA: TGTGCCAGCAGTCTCAATCGCAATGAGCAGTTCTTC.

This chain connects TRBV28 to TRBJ2-3; tentatively, D is TRBD2 (5 bases). V lost 5 bases, J lost 5 bases, and 14 bases lay in between. Per the germline V gene, CDR1 is MDHEN and CDR2 is SYDVKM. The CDR3 has 14 amino acids. The chain's CDR3 is CASSSGPTKDTQYF. CDR3 coding DNA: TGTGCCAGCAGTAGCGGCCCCACTAAAGATACGCAGTATTTT. The whole variable domain, remainder taken from reference TRBV28 and TRBJ2-3, is DVKVTQSSRYLVKRTGEKVFLECVQDMDHENMFWYRQDPGLGLRLIYFSYDVKMKEKGDIPEGYSVSREKKERFSLILESASTNQTSMYLCASSSGPTKDTQYFGPGTRLTVL.

As regards this clonotype: The CDR3 does not end in the conserved phenylalanine or tryptophan, so this is likely a read error. No DNA is shown, since the ends of the CDR3 on it are uncertain; the CDR3 is the one TCRdb lists. The chain joins TRBV7-9 to TRBJ1-1; no check of the table's D call, TRBD1, against the DNA was made. With termini counted, the CDR3 has 11 amino acids. Germline V gene lookup returns CDR1 SEHNR and CDR2 FQNEAQ (reference sequence). This CDR3 is CASSSPGPETL.

This chain joins TRBV5-1 and TRBJ1-6, with no clear D. V lost 0 bases and J 10 bases, leaving 14 bases between the germline ends. This CDR3 comprises 15 residues. Germline-derived CDR1 and CDR2 are SGHRS and YFSETQ. CDR3 region: CASSLVSAGGSPLHF. CDR3 DNA: TGCGCCAGCAGCTTGGTTTCGGCAGGTGGATCACCCCTCCACTTT. Using reference TRBV5-1 and TRBJ1-6 for the parts outside the CDR3, the full variable domain is KAGVTQTPRYLIKTRGQQVTLSCSPISGHRSVSWYQQTPGQGLQFLFEYFSETQRNKGNFPGRFSGRQFSNSRSEMNVSTLELGDSALYLCASSLVSAGGSPLHFGNGTRLTVT.

This clonotype was recorded only once. A much larger clone lies one base from this, so it may be a read error. The CDR3 region has the DNA TGTGCCAGCAGTTTATTGACTAAAGCTTTCTTT. Amino acid sequence: CASSLLTKAFF. The chain couples TRBV12-3 or TRBV12-4 to TRBJ1-1; D ambiguous. This CDR3 spans 11 amino acids. Trimming took 2 bases from V and 9 from J, leaving 7 bases between them.

The chain employs TRBV6-8 and TRBJ2-7; D not resolved. Germline V gives CDR1 MNHGY, CDR2 SAAAGT. Deletions cut 7 bases from V and 3 bases from J, with 16 bases between. This CDR3 spans 14 amino acids. CDR3 in DNA: TGTGCCAGCAAAACGGATGGATGGAGCTACGAGCAGTACTTC. Protein sequence: CASKTDGWSYEQYF.

The CDR3 loop reads CASRTVGQPQHF. DNA of the CDR3: TGTGCCAGCAGAACGGTAGGGCAGCCCCAGCATTTT. J is TRBJ1-5 and V is TRBV28, with D unresolved. Per germline, CDR1 MDHEN and CDR2 SYDVKM. V was shortened by 6 bases and J by 7 bases, with 10 bases between the two germline ends. The CDR3 sequence is 12 residues long.

This chain connects TRBV11-2 to TRBJ2-1; 13 nucleotides line up with TRBD2. Trimming removed 7 bases from V and 3 bases from J; junction bases left unmatched: 18. This CDR3 comprises 20 residues. Germline CDR1 and CDR2: SGHAT and FQNNGV. As DNA, the CDR3 is TGTGCCAGCACTGGACTAGCGGGAGCGATTTCCCGCCGATACTACAATGAGCAGTTCTTC. Translation gives CASTGLAGAISRRYYNEQFF.

This clonotype was counted once. V is TRBV6-2 or TRBV6-3 and J is TRBJ1-1; maybe TRBD1 (5 bases). V dropped 2 bases and J dropped 6 bases, with 16 bases sitting between them. The CDR3 sequence is 15 residues long. In germline, CDR1 is MNHEY, CDR2 SVGEGT. The CDR3 nucleotides are TGTGCCAGCAGTTACCTTCACGGGGGTAAAGCTGAAGCTTTCTTT. This sequence encodes CASSYLHGGKAEAFF.

This clonotype occurred a few times. The genes are TRBV5-1 and TRBJ1-1, with no clear D. Trimming cost V 5 bases and J 0 bases, with 11 bases left between them. Germline V gene data show CDR1 as SGHRS and CDR2 as YFSETQ. The CDR3 is 14 amino acids. CDR3 in amino acids: CASSYDGVNTEAFF. CDR3 DNA sequence: TGCGCCAGCAGTTACGACGGCGTGAACACTGAAGCTTTCTTT.

This clonotype was picked up one time. The rearrangement uses TRBV9 and TRBJ2-7, with 9 bases fitting TRBD2. The CDR3 consists of 15 residues. Germline trimming cut 3 bases from V and 3 bases from J; bases unmatched to any gene: 7. The germline gives CDR1 SGDLS, CDR2 YYNGEE. CDR3 amino acids: CASSAGTSQSYEQYF. CDR3 bases: TGTGCCAGCAGCGCCGGGACTAGCCAAAGCTACGAGCAGTACTTC.

This chain links TRBV12-3 or TRBV12-4 with TRBJ1-2; 10 bases are a match to TRBD1. The CDR3 loop spans 14 amino acids. Unmatched junction bases numbered 12, after V lost 5 bases and J lost 12 bases. The CDR3 protein is CASSMTGGNYFDTF. In nucleotides, the CDR3 is TGTGCCAGCAGTATGACAGGGGGCAACTATTTCGACACCTTC.

This clonotype has at least ten counts. The gene calls are TRBV20-1 and TRBJ2-2; tentatively, D is TRBD2 (6 bases). This CDR3 is 15 amino acids long. Germline values: CDR1 DFQATT, CDR2 SNEGSKA (reference sequence). V was clipped by 0 bases and J by 5 bases, with 13 bases between them. The CDR3 spells CSARDAGKGTGELFF. The CDR3 DNA reads TGCAGTGCTAGAGATGCGGGGAAAGGAACCGGGGAGCTGTTTTTT.

V and J are TRBV7-2 and TRBJ2-3; 8 bases align to TRBD2. The CDR3 spans 15 residues. Trimming took 7 bases from V and 1 from J; bases not matched to a gene: 7. The germline V gene has CDR1 SGHTA and CDR2 FQGNSA. The CDR3 region has the DNA TGTGCCAGCACCCCGGTGACTAGCGGCACAGATACGCAGTATTTT. It encodes CASTPVTSGTDTQYF. Complete variable domain (other parts from reference TRBV7-2 and TRBJ2-3): GAGVSQSPSNKVTEKGKDVELRCDPISGHTALYWYRQSLGQGLEFLIYFQGNSAPDKSGLPSDRFSAERTGGSVSTLTIQRTQQEDSAVYLCASTPVTSGTDTQYFGPGTRLTVL.

This clonotype occurred a few times. The rearrangement links TRBV10-3 to TRBJ1-4; possibly TRBD1 for D (6 bases). The CDR3 sequence is 17 residues long. Germline V gene data show CDR1 as ENHRY and CDR2 as SYGVKD. Trimming took off 2 bases at V and 4 bases at J, with 17 bases between the two ends. The CDR3, as DNA: TGTGCCATCAGTGAGGCCCTAGGACAGCCTTTTAATGAAAAACTGTTTTTT. Amino acids: CAISEALGQPFNEKLFF.

The chain uses TRBV9 and TRBJ2-1; tentatively, D is TRBD1 or TRBD2 (5 bases each). V shed 3 bases and J shed 5 bases, with 12 bases lying between them. Germline V gene lookup returns CDR1 SGDLS and CDR2 YYNGEE. The CDR3 runs to 14 residues. The CDR3 region is CASSDRDGNNEQFF. CDR3 DNA: TGTGCCAGCAGCGACCGGGACGGGAACAATGAGCAGTTCTTC. The complete variable domain, with remaining parts taken from reference TRBV9 and TRBJ2-1, reads DSGVTQTPKHLITATGQRVTLRCSPRSGDLSVYWYQQSLDQGLQFLIQYYNGEERAKGNILERFSAQQFPDLHSELNLSSLELGDSALYFCASSDRDGNNEQFFGPGTRLTVL.

Comments on this clonotype: A much larger clone lies a single base off, so this may be a read error. The chain is built from TRBV7-2 and TRBJ2-7; possible D gene TRBD2, 6 bases. The CDR3 is made up of 13 amino acids. The germline gives CDR1 SGHTA, CDR2 FQGNSA. CDR3 loop: CASSYGTGLGQNF. The CDR3 DNA reads TGTGCCAGCAGCTACGGGACGGGACTTGGGCAGAACTTC. The full variable domain, completed using reference TRBV7-2 and TRBJ2-7, is GAGVSQSPSNKVTEKGKDVELRCDPISGHTALYWYRQSLGQGLEFLIYFQGNSAPDKSGLPSDRFSAERTGGSVSTLTIQRTQQEDSAVYLCASSYGTGLGQNFGPGTRLTVT.

The chain links TRBV7-2 to TRBJ1-5, with unresolved D. The V gene lost 5 bases and the J gene lost 0 bases, with 5 bases spanning the gap. Looked up from germline, CDR1 is SGHTA and CDR2 is FQGNSA. The CDR3 runs to 13 residues. The CDR3 DNA follows: TGTGCCAGCAGCACAAATAGCAATCAGCCCCAGCATTTT. It translates to CASSTNSNQPQHF. Full variable domain (missing parts from reference TRBV7-2 and TRBJ1-5): GAGVSQSPSNKVTEKGKDVELRCDPISGHTALYWYRQSLGQGLEFLIYFQGNSAPDKSGLPSDRFSAERTGGSVSTLTIQRTQQEDSAVYLCASSTNSNQPQHFGDGTRLSIL.

The gene calls are TRBV7-9 and TRBJ1-4; D gene ambiguous. V shed 1 base and J shed 6 bases, with 9 bases lying between them. The CDR3 sequence is 14 residues long. The V gene's germline CDR1 is SEHNR and CDR2 FQNEAQ (reference sequence). The CDR3 sequence: CASSLGTDHEKLFF. As DNA, the CDR3 is TGTGCCAGCAGCTTAGGGACGGACCATGAAAAACTGTTTTTT.

This chain connects TRBV24-1 to TRBJ1-2; 9 bases match TRBD1. The V and J ends lost 4 bases and 5 bases, in that order; junction bases with no gene match: 4. The CDR3 contains 14 residues. CDR1 is KGHDR and CDR2 is SFDVKD in the germline V gene. DNA for the CDR3: TGTGCCACCAGTGACCAAGGACAGGGGTATGGCTACACCTTC. Its protein is CATSDQGQGYGYTF.

The chain uses TRBV6-5 and TRBJ2-1; 11 bases agree with TRBD2. J was trimmed by 7 bases and V by 0 bases; bases with no gene match: 5. In germline, CDR1 is MNHEY, CDR2 SVGAGI. This CDR3 has 16 residues. The CDR3 sequence is CASSYSLAGGANEQFF. In DNA form, the CDR3 reads TGTGCCAGCAGTTACTCGCTAGCGGGGGGTGCTAATGAGCAGTTCTTC.

This clonotype appeared a few times. The rearrangement joins TRBV6-1 to TRBJ2-7, with D unresolved. V was clipped by 0 bases and J by 9 bases, with 15 bases between them. Germline loops: CDR1 MNHNS, CDR2 SASEGT. This CDR3 is built from 14 residues. In DNA, the CDR3 is TGTGCCAGCAGTGAAGCGCGGCCAGGCAGAGGGCAGTACTTC. Amino acid sequence: CASSEARPGRGQYF.

V and J are TRBV5-1 and TRBJ1-1; D gene ambiguous. Germline CDR1 reads SGHRS; CDR2 reads YFSETQ. Trimming left V 7 bases short and J 1 base short, with 14 bases between. This CDR3 is built from 14 residues. This CDR3 reads CASSGAESNTEAFF. CDR3 DNA sequence: TGCGCCAGCTCAGGAGCAGAATCGAACACTGAAGCTTTCTTT.

This clonotype was seen a handful of times. V gene TRBV6-2 or TRBV6-3 combines with J gene TRBJ2-4; tentative D call: TRBD1 (6 bases). Deletions cut 5 bases from V and 0 bases from J, with 11 bases between. CDR3 length: 15 residues. The germline CDR1 and CDR2 sequences are MNHEY and SVGEGT. CDR3 bases: TGTGCCAGCAGTCACTGGGACAAAGCCAAAAACATTCAGTACTTC. Amino acid sequence: CASSHWDKAKNIQYF.

The V and J genes are TRBV28 and TRBJ2-1; perhaps D is TRBD1 or TRBD2 (6 bases each). Germline V gene lookup returns CDR1 MDHEN and CDR2 SYDVKM. This CDR3 is 15 amino acids long. V was pared by 8 bases and J by 1 base, with 15 bases between. The CDR3 loop is CASRNGGGSYNEQFF. The CDR3 DNA reads TGTGCCAGCCGAAATGGAGGGGGGTCCTACAATGAGCAGTTCTTC.

This clonotype was seen many times. The chain joins TRBV7-9 to TRBJ2-1; 8 nucleotides align to TRBD2. CDR3 length: 15 amino acids. Germline V lookup: CDR1 SEHNR, CDR2 FQNEAQ (reference sequence). The trim removed 5 bases at V and 8 bases at J, leaving 11 bases unmatched. In DNA form, the CDR3 reads TGTGCCAGCAGCACACGGGGGGGCCCGTCGGATGAGCAGTTCTTC. Protein product: CASSTRGGPSDEQFF.

Only a few counts were recorded for this clonotype. V gene TRBV7-8 combines with J gene TRBJ1-4; 9 bases match TRBD1. Germline V gene lookup returns CDR1 SGHVS and CDR2 FQNEAQ. J was trimmed by 8 bases and V by 4 bases; bases with no gene match: 5. The CDR3 sequence is 14 residues long. The CDR3 spells CASSWTGDGEKLFF. The CDR3 DNA reads as TGTGCCAGCAGCTGGACAGGGGATGGGGAAAAACTGTTTTTT.

On this clonotype itself: A read error may be the cause here, since a much bigger clone is one base away. J is TRBJ2-7 and V is TRBV5-1; no clear D. The CDR3 is 11 amino acids. Germline values: CDR1 SGHRS, CDR2 YFSETQ. The CDR3 bases are TGCACCAGCAGCTCGGACTACGAGCAGTACTTC. As protein: CTSSSDYEQYF.